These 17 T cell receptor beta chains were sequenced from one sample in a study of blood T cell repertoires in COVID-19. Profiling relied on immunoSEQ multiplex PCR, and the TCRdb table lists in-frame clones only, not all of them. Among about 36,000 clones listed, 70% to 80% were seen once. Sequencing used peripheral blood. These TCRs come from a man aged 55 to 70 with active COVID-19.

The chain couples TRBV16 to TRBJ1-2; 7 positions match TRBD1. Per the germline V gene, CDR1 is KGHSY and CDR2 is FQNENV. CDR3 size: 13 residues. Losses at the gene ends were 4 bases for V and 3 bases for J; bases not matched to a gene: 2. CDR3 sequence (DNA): TGTGCCAGCAGCCCTACAGGGGACTATGGCTACACCTTC. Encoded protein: CASSPTGDYGYTF.

The chain's CDR3 is CASSASGLASTDTQYF. In DNA, the CDR3 is TGCGCCAGCAGCGCTTCTGGACTAGCGAGCACAGATACGCAGTATTTT. The chain uses TRBV5-1 and TRBJ2-3; 9 bases map to TRBD2. The trim removed 4 bases at V and 0 bases at J, leaving 6 bases unmatched. This CDR3 is 16 amino acids long. CDR1 SGHRS and CDR2 YFSETQ come from the germline V gene.

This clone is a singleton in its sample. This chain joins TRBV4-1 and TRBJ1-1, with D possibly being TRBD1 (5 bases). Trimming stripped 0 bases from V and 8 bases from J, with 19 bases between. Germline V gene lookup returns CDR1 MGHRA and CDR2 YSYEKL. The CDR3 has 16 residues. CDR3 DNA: TGCGCCAGCAGCCAAGATGCAGGGCGAATCGATGTGGAAGCTTTCTTT. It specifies CASSQDAGRIDVEAFF.

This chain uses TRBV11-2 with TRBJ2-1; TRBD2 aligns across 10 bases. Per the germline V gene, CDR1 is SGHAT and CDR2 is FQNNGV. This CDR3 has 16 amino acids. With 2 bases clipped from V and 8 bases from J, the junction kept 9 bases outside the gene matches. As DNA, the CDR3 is TGTGCCAGCAGCTTATGGGGTAAGCGGGAGGGATATGAGCAGTTCTTC. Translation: CASSLWGKREGYEQFF.

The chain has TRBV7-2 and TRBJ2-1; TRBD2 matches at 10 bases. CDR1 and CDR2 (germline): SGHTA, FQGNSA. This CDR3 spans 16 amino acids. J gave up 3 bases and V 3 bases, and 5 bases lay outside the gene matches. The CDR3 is CASSFLAGDYYNEQFF. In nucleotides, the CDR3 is TGTGCCAGCAGCTTTCTAGCGGGGGACTACTACAATGAGCAGTTCTTC.

CDR3 loop: CATKRQMNTEAFF. The CDR3 DNA reads as TGTGCCACGAAGAGGCAGATGAACACTGAAGCTTTCTTT. The chain links TRBV15 to TRBJ1-1; D remains unclear. The CDR3 covers 13 residues. The germline V gene encodes CDR1 LNHNV and CDR2 YYDKDF (reference sequence). V dropped 9 bases and J dropped 0 bases, with 11 bases sitting between them.

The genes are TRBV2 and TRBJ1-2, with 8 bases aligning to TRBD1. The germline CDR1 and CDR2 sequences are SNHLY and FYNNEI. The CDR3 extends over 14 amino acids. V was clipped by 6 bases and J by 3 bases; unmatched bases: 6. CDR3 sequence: CASRGTGGDYGYTF. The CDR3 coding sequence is TGTGCCAGCAGGGGAACAGGGGGTGACTATGGCTACACCTTC.

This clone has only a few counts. Written as DNA, the CDR3 is TGTGCCTGGAGTGTACGCGGGAGCGCCAGCGGGGAGCTGTTTTTT. Protein: CAWSVRGSASGELFF. The gene calls are TRBV30 and TRBJ2-2; 7 nucleotides match TRBD2. The CDR3 consists of 15 residues. V lost 0 bases and J lost 7; bases outside the gene matches: 8. Germline V gene sequence: CDR1 GTSNPN, CDR2 SVGIG (reference sequence).

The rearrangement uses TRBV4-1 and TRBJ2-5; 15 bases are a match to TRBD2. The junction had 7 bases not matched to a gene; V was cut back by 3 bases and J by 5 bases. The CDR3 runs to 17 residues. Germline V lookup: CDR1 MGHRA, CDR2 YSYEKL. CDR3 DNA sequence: TGCGCCAGCAGCCATGATCCTGGACTAGCGGGGGGGGAGACCCAGTACTTC. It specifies CASSHDPGLAGGETQYF.

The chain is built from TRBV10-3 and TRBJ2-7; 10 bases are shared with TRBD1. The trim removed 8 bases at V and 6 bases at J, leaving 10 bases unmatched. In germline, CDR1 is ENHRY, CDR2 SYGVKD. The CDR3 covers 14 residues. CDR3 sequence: CAIRVSTGGIEQYF. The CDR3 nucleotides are TGTGCCATCCGGGTGTCGACAGGGGGCATCGAGCAGTACTTC.

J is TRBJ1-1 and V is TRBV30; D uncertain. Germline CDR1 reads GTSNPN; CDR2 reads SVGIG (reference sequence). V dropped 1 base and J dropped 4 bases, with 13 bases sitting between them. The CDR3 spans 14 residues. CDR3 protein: CAWSAPRVVTEAFF. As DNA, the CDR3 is TGTGCCTGGAGTGCTCCCCGGGTAGTCACTGAAGCTTTCTTT. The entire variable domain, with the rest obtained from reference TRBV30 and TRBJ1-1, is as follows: SQTIHQWPATLVQPVGSPLSLECTVEGTSNPNLYWYRQAAGRGLQLLFYSVGIGQISSEVPQNLSASRPQDRQFILSSKKLLLSDSGFYLCAWSAPRVVTEAFFGQGTRLTVV.

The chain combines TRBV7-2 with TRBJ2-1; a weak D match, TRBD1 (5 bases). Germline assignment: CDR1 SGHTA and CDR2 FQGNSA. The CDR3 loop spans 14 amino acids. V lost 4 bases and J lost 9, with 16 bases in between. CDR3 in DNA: TGTGCCAGCAGCTCCGGACAAGGCATCAGTGAGCAGTTCTTC. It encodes CASSSGQGISEQFF.

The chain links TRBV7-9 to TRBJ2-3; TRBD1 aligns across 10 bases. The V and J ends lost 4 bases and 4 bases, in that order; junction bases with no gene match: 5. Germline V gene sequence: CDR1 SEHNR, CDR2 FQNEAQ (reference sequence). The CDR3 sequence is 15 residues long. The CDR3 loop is CASSYGQGEADTQYF. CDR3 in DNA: TGTGCCAGCAGCTACGGACAGGGGGAGGCAGATACGCAGTATTTT.

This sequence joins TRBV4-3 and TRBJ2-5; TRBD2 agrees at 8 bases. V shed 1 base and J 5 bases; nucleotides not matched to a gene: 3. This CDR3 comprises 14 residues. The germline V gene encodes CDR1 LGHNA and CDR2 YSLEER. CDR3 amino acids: CASSQARGGETQYF. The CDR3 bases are TGCGCCAGCAGCCAAGCCCGGGGGGGGGAGACCCAGTACTTC.

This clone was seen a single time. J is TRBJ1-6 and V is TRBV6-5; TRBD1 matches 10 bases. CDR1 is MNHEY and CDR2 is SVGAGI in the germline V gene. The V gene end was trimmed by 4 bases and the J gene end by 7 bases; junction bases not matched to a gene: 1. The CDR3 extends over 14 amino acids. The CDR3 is CASSLGQGNSPLHF. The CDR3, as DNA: TGTGCCAGCAGTTTGGGACAGGGGAATTCACCCCTCCACTTT.

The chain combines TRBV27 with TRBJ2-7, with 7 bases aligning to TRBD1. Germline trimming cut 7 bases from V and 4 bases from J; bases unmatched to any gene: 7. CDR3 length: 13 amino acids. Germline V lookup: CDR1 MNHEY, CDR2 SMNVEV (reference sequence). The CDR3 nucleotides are TGTGCCAGCAAGTACGGGACAGATTACGAGCAGTACTTC. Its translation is CASKYGTDYEQYF.

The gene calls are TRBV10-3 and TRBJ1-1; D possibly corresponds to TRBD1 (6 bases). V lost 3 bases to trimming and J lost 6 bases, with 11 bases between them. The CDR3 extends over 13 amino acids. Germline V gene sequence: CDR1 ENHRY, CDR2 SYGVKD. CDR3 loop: CAISEGGQAEAFF. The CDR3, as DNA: TGTGCCATCAGTGAAGGGGGTCAGGCTGAAGCTTTCTTT.